These 10 T cell receptor beta chains were all obtained from the same sample, sequenced in a study of cytomegalovirus exposure and HLA in healthy donors (dated by TCRdb to the late 2010s). The library was prepared using the immunoSEQ multiplex PCR assay. The multiplex PCR relied on a mix of 60 forward primers for TCR Vbeta segments and 13 reverse primers for TCR Jbeta segments. TCRdb took over this immuneACCESS table, retaining in-frame rearrangements with V and J assigned. Such tables are incomplete; in checked studies, under half of the missing clones stem from an unresolved V gene, and the remainder is unexplained. The sample table shows some 270,000 clones, and 85% to 95% are seen once. The ten top clones hold about 1.8% of the sample. The sequenced material came from PBMCs. The receptors derive from a girl aged 2-10 years in good health and CMV-seronegative.

The V call is TRBV28, the J call TRBJ1-5, with TRBD1 identical over 10 bases. The germline gives CDR1 MDHEN, CDR2 SYDVKM. This CDR3 is 16 amino acids long. V was clipped by 3 bases and J by 6 bases; unmatched bases: 8. DNA for the CDR3: TGTGCCAGCAGTTTTAGACAGGGGGCTGAGGGTCAGCCCCAGCATTTT. Its protein product is CASSFRQGAEGQPQHF.

The chain employs TRBV4-1 and TRBJ2-1; D not resolved. The CDR3 spans 12 residues. Germline V CDR1 and CDR2: MGHRA, YSYEKL. V lost 4 bases and J 7 bases, leaving 8 bases between the germline ends. CDR3 region: CASSRQENEQFF. The CDR3 DNA follows: TGCGCCAGCAGCCGACAAGAGAATGAGCAGTTCTTC.

This clone appeared a single time. CDR3 bases: TGTGCCAGCGAGGCGGAATATAGCAATCAGCCCCAGCATTTT. This codes for CASEAEYSNQPQHF. J is TRBJ1-5 and V is TRBV2; no firm D call. V was pared by 8 bases and J by 0 bases, with 11 bases between. The CDR3 sequence is 14 residues long. In germline, CDR1 is SNHLY, CDR2 FYNNEI.

This chain links TRBV27 with TRBJ1-1; 9 bases fit TRBD1. V lost 4 bases and J lost 5; bases outside the gene matches: 5. The CDR3 totals 14 residues. CDR1 is MNHEY and CDR2 is SMNVEV in the germline V gene (reference sequence). CDR3 nucleotide sequence: TGTGCCAGCAGTTCACAGGGGGCGTCAACTGAAGCTTTCTTT. It encodes CASSSQGASTEAFF.

V gene TRBV19 combines with J gene TRBJ1-3, with no clear D. This CDR3 region has 13 residues. Deletions cut 4 bases from V and 2 bases from J, with 6 bases between. Germline values: CDR1 LNHDA, CDR2 SQIVND (reference sequence). The CDR3 region is CASSRTAGNTIYF. The CDR3 nucleotides read TGTGCCAGTAGTAGGACTGCTGGAAACACCATATATTTT.

The rearrangement joins TRBV19 to TRBJ2-2; 14 bases are a match to TRBD2. The CDR3 has 18 residues. CDR1 and CDR2 (germline): LNHDA, SQIVND (reference sequence). Trimming cost V 5 bases and J 1 base; bases outside gene matches: 6. DNA for the CDR3: TGTGCCAGTAGTGTCCGACTAGCGGGGGGGCAGAACACCGGGGAGCTGTTTTTT. This codes for CASSVRLAGGQNTGELFF. Looking up the rest from reference TRBV19 and TRBJ2-2 gives the full variable domain: DGGITQSPKYLFRKEGQNVTLSCEQNLNHDAMYWYRQDPGQGLRLIYYSQIVNDFQKGDIAEGYSVSREKKESFPLTVTSAQKNPTAFYLCASSVRLAGGQNTGELFFGEGSRLTVL.

This chain joins TRBV5-1 and TRBJ1-2; TRBD1 is a possible D gene (5 bases). Trimming cost V 0 bases and J 3 bases, with 12 bases left between them. This CDR3 contains 15 residues. Per germline, CDR1 SGHRS and CDR2 YFSETQ. The CDR3 coding sequence is TGCGCCAGCAGCTTGGACGCAGGGTTGTACTATGGCTACACCTTC. Translating it yields CASSLDAGLYYGYTF.

The chain links TRBV6-6 to TRBJ2-5; a weak D match, TRBD1 (5 bases). The CDR3 is made up of 14 amino acids. Trimming removed 6 bases at V and 5 bases at J, with 16 bases between. The germline V gene has CDR1 MNHNY and CDR2 SVGAGI (reference sequence). Here the CDR3 reads CASRYVQGPETQYF. The CDR3 nucleotides are TGTGCCAGCAGATACGTCCAGGGTCCGGAGACCCAGTACTTC.

This sequence joins TRBV27 and TRBJ2-7; 9 bases fit TRBD2. Per the germline V gene, CDR1 is MNHEY and CDR2 is SMNVEV (reference sequence). With V trimmed by 2 bases and J by 2 bases, 1 base remained unmatched. The CDR3 runs 14 residues. This CDR3 is CASSLIAGAYEQYF. In DNA, the CDR3 is TGTGCCAGCAGTTTAATAGCGGGAGCCTACGAGCAGTACTTC.

This clone was recorded once. The rearrangement links TRBV7-9 to TRBJ1-5, with D maybe TRBD1 (6 bases). CDR1 and CDR2 (germline): SEHNR, FQNEAQ (reference sequence). CDR3 size: 14 residues. Trimming removed 4 bases from V and 0 bases from J, with 7 bases in between. CDR3 residues: CASSSQGSNQPQHF. CDR3 bases: TGTGCCAGCAGCTCACAGGGTAGCAATCAGCCCCAGCATTTT.